The rows below give T cell receptor beta chains drawn from one sample of a study of shared clonotypes between healthy human individuals. TCRdb's copy holds only in-frame clones and misses some; the assay was immunoSEQ multiplex PCR. Here the sample spans some 2 million clones, 90% to 95% being singletons. Specimen: naive CD4+ T cells sorted from blood. These receptors all come from a man between 18 and 35 years old in good health. Each CDR3 is given with its conserved first and last residue. Fields, in order: V gene, D gene, clone size, J gene, CDR3 protein, CDR3 DNA. A D gene is named only where the DNA matches it firmly. The size of a clone is reported for some rows only, either as once, few or many, or as a class for expanded clones.

>TRBV6-5|NA|NA|TRBJ1-2
CASSPGRERSYTF
TGTGCCAGCAGCCCCGGCAGGGAGAGGAGCTACACCTTC
>TRBV11-2|TRBD1|few|TRBJ1-2
CASSPPGTGAGYGYTF
TGTGCCAGCAGCCCTCCAGGGACAGGGGCAGGCTATGGCTACACCTTC
>TRBV6-1|NA|once|TRBJ2-3
CASKEGAWDTQYF
TGTGCCAGCAAGGAGGGGGCCTGGGATACGCAGTATTTT
>TRBV28|TRBD1|NA|TRBJ2-7
CASSSPSGQGAYEQYF
TGTGCCAGCAGTTCGCCCTCGGGACAGGGGGCCTACGAGCAGTACTTC
>TRBV28|TRBD1|NA|TRBJ2-2
CASRAGTGPPNTGELFF
TGTGCCAGCAGGGCCGGGACAGGACCTCCGAACACCGGGGAGCTGTTTTTT
>TRBV11-2|TRBD2|NA|TRBJ2-5
CASSLVSGGYQETQYF
TGTGCCAGCAGCTTAGTTAGCGGGGGGTATCAAGAGACCCAGTACTTC
>TRBV18|NA|NA|TRBJ2-1
CASSPRGSGYNEQFF
TGTGCCAGCTCACCACGAGGGAGCGGCTACAATGAGCAGTTCTTC
>TRBV6-5|NA|NA|TRBJ2-5
CASSYGISLQETQYF
TGTGCCAGCAGTTATGGTATATCCCTTCAAGAGACCCAGTACTTC
>TRBV11-1|TRBD2|NA|TRBJ2-1
CASSQRTSGGRDEQFF
TGTGCCAGCAGTCAGCGGACTAGCGGGGGGCGGGATGAGCAGTTCTTC
>TRBV5-1|NA|once|TRBJ1-4
CASSLGGTNEKLFF
TGCGCCAGCAGCTTGGGCGGTACTAATGAAAAACTGTTTTTT
>TRBV4-1|NA|NA|TRBJ1-3
CASSPSTGPGNTIYF
TGCGCCAGCAGCCCGTCAACAGGGCCTGGAAACACCATATATTTT
>TRBV7-2|NA|once|TRBJ2-3
CASSLVSRPADTQYF
TGTGCCAGCAGCTTAGTGAGCAGGCCCGCAGATACGCAGTATTTT
>TRBV27|TRBD2|NA|TRBJ2-4
CASSPTSGRVKNIQYF
TGTGCCAGCAGTCCTACTAGCGGGAGGGTCAAAAACATTCAGTACTTC
>TRBV6-5|TRBD2|NA|TRBJ2-1
CASSRTSGEQFF
TGTGCCAGCAGTAGGACTAGTGGGGAGCAGTTCTTC
>TRBV5-1|TRBD1|NA|TRBJ1-3
CASSKTGNGNTIYF
TGCGCCAGCAGCAAGACAGGGAACGGAAACACCATATATTTT
>TRBV6-1|NA|NA|TRBJ2-1
CASRGIGGPRNEQFF
TGTGCCAGCAGAGGGATTGGGGGGCCGAGAAATGAGCAGTTCTTC
>TRBV5-1|TRBD1|NA|TRBJ1-6
CASSLEGTGGNSPLHF
TGCGCCAGCAGCTTGGAAGGGACAGGGGGAAATTCACCCCTCCACTTT
>TRBV4-1|NA|NA|TRBJ1-4
CASSQGGWGSATNEKLFF
TGCGCCAGCAGCCAAGGAGGCTGGGGATCTGCAACTAATGAAAAACTGTTTTTT
>TRBV4-1|NA|NA|TRBJ2-1
CASSQATGAYNEQFF
TGCGCCAGCAGCCAAGCCACCGGAGCCTACAATGAGCAGTTCTTC
>TRBV4-3|NA|NA|TRBJ1-2
CASSQLDRTRDYGYTF
TGCGCCAGCAGCCAATTAGACCGCACAAGAGACTATGGCTACACCTTC
>TRBV6-1|TRBD2|NA|TRBJ2-7
CASSDLAATYEQYF
TGTGCCAGCAGTGATCTAGCGGCAACCTACGAGCAGTACTTC
>TRBV2|NA|NA|TRBJ2-4
CASSGWVPNIQYF
TGTGCCAGCAGTGGGTGGGTCCCGAACATTCAGTACTTC